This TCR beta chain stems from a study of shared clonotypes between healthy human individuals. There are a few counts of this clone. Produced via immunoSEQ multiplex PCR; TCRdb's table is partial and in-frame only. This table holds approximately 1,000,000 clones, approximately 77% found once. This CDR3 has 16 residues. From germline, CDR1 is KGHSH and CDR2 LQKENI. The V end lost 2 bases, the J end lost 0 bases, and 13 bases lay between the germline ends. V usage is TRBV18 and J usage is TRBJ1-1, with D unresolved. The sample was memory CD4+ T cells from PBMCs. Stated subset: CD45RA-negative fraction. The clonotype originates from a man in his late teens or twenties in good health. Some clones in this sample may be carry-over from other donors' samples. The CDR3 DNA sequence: TGTGCCAGCTCACCATGGGCGCCAAGAATGAACACTGAAGCTTTCTTT. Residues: CASSPWAPRMNTEAFF.